These 9 T cell receptor beta chains came from one sample sequenced in a study of PD-1 blockade in classical Hodgkin lymphoma (dated by TCRdb to 2018 to 2021). The method behind the library was the immunoSEQ multiplex PCR assay. TCRdb obtained this table from immuneACCESS and retained in-frame rearrangements with V and J assigned. These tables miss some clones; where compared with another copy, unresolved V genes account for less than half of the shortfall, and the remainder is unexplained. The sample data list roughly 41,000 clones, and more than 70% of these were observed just once. The ten largest make up about a fifth of the sample. The sample's time point label is to be understood as: cycle 1 day 1 (C1D1), immediately before nivolumab initiation. All trial patients had relapsed after autologous stem cell transplantation, with cohorts A, B and C differing in prior brentuximab vedotin exposure.

The specimen was peripheral blood mononuclear cells (PBMCs), collected at baseline. Receptors originate from a human donor with classical Hodgkin lymphoma.

The chain carries TRBV6-6 and TRBJ1-1; D gene unclear. In germline, CDR1 is MNHNY, CDR2 SVGAGI (reference sequence). CDR3 length equals 13 residues. The germline V and J ends were trimmed by 0 bases and 7 bases, with 9 bases remaining between them. The CDR3 region has the DNA TGTGCCAGCAGTTACTCGACTGGGAATGAAGCTTTCTTT. Translated, it gives CASSYSTGNEAFF.

The genes are TRBV7-9 and TRBJ1-1; no clear D gene. Germline V gene data show CDR1 as SEHNR and CDR2 as FQNEAQ (reference sequence). V lost 0 bases to trimming and J lost 6 bases, with 11 bases between them. This CDR3 has 14 residues. This CDR3 reads CASSLALGASEAFF. CDR3 DNA sequence: TGTGCCAGCAGCTTAGCGCTAGGCGCCTCTGAAGCTTTCTTT.

The chain links TRBV9 to TRBJ2-5, with 9 bases matching TRBD2. Trimming took 2 bases from V and 1 from J; bases not matched to a gene: 6. Germline V gene lookup returns CDR1 SGDLS and CDR2 YYNGEE. The CDR3 has 16 amino acids. As DNA, the CDR3 is TGTGCCAGCAGCGTCGGCGGGAGGGTGGGCCAAGAGACCCAGTACTTC. This sequence encodes CASSVGGRVGQETQYF.

This clone was recorded only once. This sequence joins TRBV4-3 and TRBJ1-1; TRBD1 might be the D (5 bases). This CDR3 region has 16 residues. Germline assignment: CDR1 LGHNA and CDR2 YSLEER. The V and J ends lost 0 bases and 2 bases respectively, with 13 bases between them. CDR3 DNA: TGCGCCAGCAGCCAAGATCCCCAAGGGGTCAACACTGAAGCTTTCTTT. The encoded protein is CASSQDPQGVNTEAFF.

This clone was picked up one time. The J gene is TRBJ1-5, the V gene TRBV28, with D possibly matching TRBD1 (5 bases). Trimming took 6 bases from V and 4 from J, leaving 22 bases between them. The germline V gene has CDR1 MDHEN and CDR2 SYDVKM. This CDR3 spans 17 amino acids. CDR3 region: CASRDTGTLSPNQPQHF. DNA for the CDR3: TGTGCCAGCAGGGATACCGGGACCTTAAGCCCGAATCAGCCCCAGCATTTT.

The V gene is TRBV7-2, the J gene TRBJ2-7; possibly TRBD1 or TRBD2 for D (5 bases each). The V end lost 2 bases, the J end lost 0 bases, and 17 bases lay between the germline ends. Germline values: CDR1 SGHTA, CDR2 FQGNSA. The CDR3 contains 17 residues. Written as DNA, the CDR3 is TGTGCCAGCAGCTTACGATTCTCTTCAGGGAGCTCCTACGAGCAGTACTTC. Amino acids: CASSLRFSSGSSYEQYF.

This CDR3 reads CASSPDRRFYEQYF. CDR3 nucleotide sequence: TGTGCCAGCAGCCCCGACAGGAGGTTTTACGAGCAGTACTTC. The rearrangement links TRBV5-6 to TRBJ2-7; D may be TRBD1 (6 bases). The V gene's germline CDR1 is SGHDT and CDR2 YYEEEE. V was pared by 4 bases and J by 4 bases, with 15 bases between. The CDR3 has 14 residues.

This clone was observed a few times. Germline and junction disagree at one end, which may indicate a read error. The V and J genes are TRBV7-2 and TRBJ2-3, with 7 bases fitting TRBD2. This CDR3 region has 14 residues. From germline, CDR1 is SGHTA and CDR2 FQGNSA. In DNA, the CDR3 is TGTGCCAGCAGCCTAGCGGTCGGCACAGATACGCAGTATTTT. Protein sequence: CASSLAVGTDTQYF.

The genes are TRBV19 and TRBJ2-2; D tentatively fits TRBD1 or TRBD2 (6 bases each). The CDR3 is 17 amino acids. Germline CDR1 LNHDA, CDR2 SQIVND (reference sequence). Trimming cost V 6 bases and J 1 base, with 18 bases left between them. The CDR3 loop reads CASSPLEGGKNTGELFF. The DNA for the CDR3 is TGTGCCAGTAGCCCCCTGGAGGGGGGCAAGAACACCGGGGAGCTGTTTTTT.